The sequence of this T cell receptor beta chain was determined in a study of shared clonotypes between healthy human individuals. Study processing details: ImmunoSEQ output lacked quality scores and full-length reads, limiting matched filtering. Only in-frame clones appear in the TCRdb table, and some are missing; sequencing was by immunoSEQ multiplex PCR. The V and J calls and clone size come from that table; D and trimming were worked out from the DNA. Among fewer than 3 million clones listed, 92% were seen once. Comments on this clone: What it binds is not known.

Study-wide findings and caveats: The rarefaction results pointed to incomplete sorted-subset sequencing despite large depth. The study found roughly 5% of naive CD4 clonotypes shared across a handful of donors.

Sequencing was done on a sample of naive CD4+ T cells from PBMCs. Subset: CD45RA+ positively selected. The TCR comes from a young man in good health. Some clones in this sample may be carry-over from other donors' samples.

The CDR3 nucleotides are TGCGCCAGCAGCCAATCTGTGGGGAGTTGGGACGAGCAGTACTTC. Translating gives CASSQSVGSWDEQYF. The V gene is TRBV4-3, the J gene TRBJ2-7; possibly TRBD2 for D (5 bases). The ends were cut back, 2 bases at V and 5 bases at J, with 16 bases in the middle. The CDR3 sequence is 15 residues long. Germline V gene sequence: CDR1 LGHNA, CDR2 YSLEER.